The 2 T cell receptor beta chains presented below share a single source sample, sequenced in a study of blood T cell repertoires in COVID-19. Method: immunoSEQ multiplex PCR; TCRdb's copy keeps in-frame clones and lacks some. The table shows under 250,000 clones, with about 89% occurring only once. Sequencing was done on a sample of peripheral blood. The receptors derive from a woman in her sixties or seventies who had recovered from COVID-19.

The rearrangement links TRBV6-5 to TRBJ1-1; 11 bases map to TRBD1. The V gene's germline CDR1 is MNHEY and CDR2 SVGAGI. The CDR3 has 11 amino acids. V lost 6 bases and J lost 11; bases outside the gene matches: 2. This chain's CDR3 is CASRGQGAAFF. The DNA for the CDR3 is TGTGCCAGCAGAGGACAGGGGGCCGCTTTCTTT.

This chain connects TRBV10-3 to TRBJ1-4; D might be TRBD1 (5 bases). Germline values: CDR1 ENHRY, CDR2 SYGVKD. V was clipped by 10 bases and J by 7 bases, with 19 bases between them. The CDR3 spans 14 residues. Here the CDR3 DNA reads TGTGCCACAAAAAGGGCAGGAAGGGGTGAAAAACTGTTTTTT. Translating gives CATKRAGRGEKLFF.